This T cell receptor beta chain was recorded in a study of control samples from healthy donors and cancer patients. Some clones are missing from TCRdb's copy, which holds only in-frame ones; the method was immunoSEQ multiplex PCR. The sample has 150,000 to 200,000 clones; around 88% are singletons. The sequence derives from a man aged 18 to 30 in good health. Input material: blood.

CDR3 sequence: CASSLSGGGEKLFF. The CDR3 DNA is TGTGCCAGCAGTTTATCGGGGGGGGGTGAAAAACTGTTTTTT. V usage is TRBV27 and J usage is TRBJ1-4; possibly TRBD1 for D (5 bases). The CDR3 spans 14 residues. The V gene lost 0 bases and the J gene lost 7 bases, with 9 bases spanning the gap. CDR1 and CDR2 (germline): MNHEY, SMNVEV (reference sequence).